The 26 T cell receptor beta chains below all came from one sample that was sequenced in a study of T cell changes during pregnancy in multiple sclerosis. Sequenced by immunoSEQ multiplex PCR; TCRdb stores in-frame clones only, minus some. Here the sample spans tens of thousands of clones, nearly 95% being singletons. This material consisted of CD4+ T cells from peripheral blood mononuclear cells, taken in the second trimester of pregnancy. These receptors were obtained from a female donor with multiple sclerosis, enrolled in a pregnancy study.

This chain joins TRBV18 and TRBJ2-5, with TRBD1 matching 9 bases. V dropped 4 bases and J dropped 4; count of bases not matched to a gene: 10. The germline CDR1 and CDR2 sequences are KGHSH and LQKENI. The CDR3 extends over 16 amino acids. As DNA, the CDR3 is TGTGCCAGCTCACGGGGTACAGGGGGCTCTGTAGAGACCCAGTACTTC. As protein: CASSRGTGGSVETQYF.

The rearrangement links TRBV2 to TRBJ2-2; D uncertain. V lost 3 bases and J 8 bases, leaving 13 bases between the germline ends. Germline CDR1 reads SNHLY; CDR2 reads FYNNEI. The length of the CDR3 is 14 residues. In nucleotides, the CDR3 is TGTGCCAGCAGTGACGTCGTTATCGGGGGGGAGCTGTTTTTT. This codes for CASSDVVIGGELFF.

The chain carries TRBV6-5 and TRBJ1-2, with D possibly TRBD1 on 5 matching bases. Germline loops: CDR1 MNHEY, CDR2 SVGAGI. The CDR3 is 14 residues long. V gave up 2 bases and J gave up 4 bases, with 11 bases separating them. CDR3 bases: TGTGCCAGCAGTTACGGTCAGGGCAGCTATGGCTACACCTTC. Protein product: CASSYGQGSYGYTF.

The chain links TRBV18 to TRBJ1-2; D remains ambiguous. Germline V gives CDR1 KGHSH, CDR2 LQKENI. CDR3 length: 13 amino acids. Trimming pared 2 bases from V and 5 bases from J, leaving 9 bases between. The CDR3 sequence is CASSPERQYGYTF. The CDR3 DNA reads TGTGCCAGCTCACCAGAGAGACAATATGGCTACACCTTC.

The genes are TRBV9 and TRBJ2-2; a weak D match, TRBD2 (5 bases). This CDR3 has 16 residues. Germline CDR1 and CDR2: SGDLS and YYNGEE. V was shortened by 0 bases and J by 6 bases, with 15 bases between the two germline ends. The CDR3 DNA is TGTGCCAGCAGCGTAGGTCCCGGGTTCGGGGCCGGGGAGCTGTTTTTT. Its protein is CASSVGPGFGAGELFF. The complete variable domain, with remaining parts taken from reference TRBV9 and TRBJ2-2, reads DSGVTQTPKHLITATGQRVTLRCSPRSGDLSVYWYQQSLDQGLQFLIQYYNGEERAKGNILERFSAQQFPDLHSELNLSSLELGDSALYFCASSVGPGFGAGELFFGEGSRLTVL.

V and J are TRBV5-6 and TRBJ2-7; TRBD2 matches at 8 bases. Germline CDR1 is SGHDT and CDR2 is YYEEEE. V dropped 5 bases and J dropped 2; count of bases not matched to a gene: 9. CDR3 length equals 15 residues. CDR3 loop: CASSLERGHPYEQYF. CDR3 nucleotides: TGTGCCAGCAGTCTAGAGCGGGGGCACCCCTACGAGCAGTACTTC.

This chain uses TRBV11-2 with TRBJ2-3; possible D gene TRBD1, 7 bases. The CDR3 spans 15 residues. V shed 5 bases and J shed 2 bases, with 14 bases lying between them. CDR1 and CDR2 (germline): SGHAT, FQNNGV. The CDR3 here is CASSGRTGYTDTQYF. CDR3 nucleotides: TGTGCCAGCAGCGGGAGGACAGGCTACACAGATACGCAGTATTTT.

This chain uses TRBV4-1 with TRBJ2-5, with TRBD2 matching over 10 bases. CDR3 length: 16 residues. V lost 3 bases to trimming and J lost 1 base; unmatched junction nucleotides: 5. Germline lookup yields CDR1 MGHRA and CDR2 YSYEKL. This CDR3 reads CASSQAGTSVQETQYF. The CDR3 DNA sequence: TGCGCCAGCAGCCAGGCCGGGACTAGCGTCCAAGAGACCCAGTACTTC.

This chain uses TRBV19 with TRBJ1-2; 9 bases agree with TRBD1. Germline CDR1 and CDR2: LNHDA and SQIVND (reference sequence). CDR3 length: 15 amino acids. Trimming removed 6 bases from V and 2 bases from J; junction bases left unmatched: 7. The CDR3 DNA is TGTGCCAGTAGGGGGACAGGGAAAGGGAACTATGGCTACACCTTC. Residues: CASRGTGKGNYGYTF.

This clone was seen just once. V and J are TRBV5-1 and TRBJ2-7; D is uncertain. V lost 1 base and J 1 base, leaving 9 bases between the germline ends. CDR1 SGHRS and CDR2 YFSETQ come from the germline V gene. The CDR3 has 14 amino acids. The DNA for the CDR3 is TGCGCCAGCAGCTTGCGGAGACCATCCTACGAGCAGTACTTC. As protein: CASSLRRPSYEQYF.

This chain connects TRBV30 to TRBJ1-4; D is perhaps TRBD1 (6 bases). Germline values: CDR1 GTSNPN, CDR2 SVGIG (reference sequence). The CDR3 totals 13 residues. V shed 1 base and J shed 7 bases, with 10 bases lying between them. The CDR3: CAWSEGGGEKLFF. CDR3 bases: TGTGCCTGGAGTGAGGGGGGGGGTGAAAAACTGTTTTTT.

This rearrangement joins TRBV9 to TRBJ2-4, with 16 bases aligning to TRBD2. V shed 0 bases, J shed 0 bases, and the junction held 6 bases outside the gene matches. CDR1 is SGDLS and CDR2 is YYNGEE in the germline V gene. The CDR3 is 20 amino acids. CDR3 protein: CASSVGLGLAGGLAKNIQYF. In nucleotides, the CDR3 is TGTGCCAGCAGCGTAGGATTGGGACTAGCGGGGGGGCTAGCCAAAAACATTCAGTACTTC.

On this clone itself: The CDR3 ends on some other residue instead of the conserved phenylalanine or tryptophan, so this is likely a read error. This chain connects TRBV5-1 to TRBJ1-6; 8 nucleotides match TRBD1. This CDR3 comprises 15 residues. Trimming removed 2 bases from V and 7 bases from J; junction bases left unmatched: 5. Germline CDR1 reads SGHRS; CDR2 reads YFSETQ. This CDR3 reads CASSFKGTGNSPLHL. CDR3 DNA: TGCGCCAGCAGCTTTAAAGGGACAGGAAATTCACCCCTCCACCTT.

This clone is a singleton in its sample. The chain combines TRBV6-5 with TRBJ2-3, with 7 bases identical to TRBD2. The V gene's germline CDR1 is MNHEY and CDR2 SVGAGI. J lost 2 bases, V lost 8 bases, and 1 base had no gene match. This CDR3 spans 12 amino acids. The DNA for the CDR3 is TGTGCCAGCGGGGGGGACACAGATACGCAGTATTTT. This encodes CASGGDTDTQYF.

The chain links TRBV5-1 to TRBJ2-5; 7 bases line up with TRBD2. V lost 4 bases, J lost 5 bases, and 11 bases stayed unmatched. Germline loops: CDR1 SGHRS, CDR2 YFSETQ. This CDR3 region has 15 residues. The CDR3 here is CASSPERGPRETQYF. CDR3 sequence (DNA): TGCGCCAGCAGCCCCGAGCGGGGACCCCGGGAGACCCAGTACTTC. Together with reference TRBV5-1 and TRBJ2-5, the CDR3 gives the full variable domain: KAGVTQTPRYLIKTRGQQVTLSCSPISGHRSVSWYQQTPGQGLQFLFEYFSETQRNKGNFPGRFSGRQFSNSRSEMNVSTLELGDSALYLCASSPERGPRETQYFGPGTRLLVL.

The rearrangement uses TRBV19 and TRBJ2-3; TRBD2 agrees at 9 bases. The CDR3 covers 17 residues. Losses at the gene ends were 5 bases for V and 3 bases for J; bases not matched to a gene: 12. Germline CDR1 and CDR2: LNHDA and SQIVND (reference sequence). CDR3 in DNA: TGTGCCAGTAGTCCTATCCGGGCGGGGGGGCGTACAGATACGCAGTATTTT. Residues: CASSPIRAGGRTDTQYF.

The chain has TRBV19 and TRBJ1-4; TRBD1 matches 10 bases. This CDR3 is 15 amino acids long. The V gene end was trimmed by 7 bases and the J gene end by 7 bases; junction bases not matched to a gene: 9. Germline values: CDR1 LNHDA, CDR2 SQIVND (reference sequence). CDR3 sequence reads: CASKSAGQGSEKLFF. The CDR3 DNA reads as TGTGCCAGTAAGAGCGCGGGACAGGGGAGTGAAAAACTGTTTTTT.

J is TRBJ1-2 and V is TRBV7-9, with D perhaps TRBD1 (5 bases). Germline V CDR1 and CDR2: SEHNR, FQNEAQ (reference sequence). CDR3 length: 12 amino acids. Trimming removed 5 bases at V and 8 bases at J, with 12 bases between. CDR3 region: CASSTAGHGYTF. The CDR3 DNA sequence: TGTGCCAGCAGCACCGCAGGGCACGGCTACACCTTC.

V usage is TRBV7-2 and J usage is TRBJ2-2, with 11 bases matching TRBD2. Germline assignment: CDR1 SGHTA and CDR2 FQGNSA. The length of the CDR3 is 16 residues. J gave up 4 bases and V 4 bases, and 5 bases lay outside the gene matches. CDR3 sequence reads: CASSSKLAGVTGELFF. The CDR3, as DNA: TGTGCCAGCAGCTCCAAACTAGCGGGGGTCACCGGGGAGCTGTTTTTT. The full variable domain, rest sourced from reference TRBV7-2 and TRBJ2-2, is GAGVSQSPSNKVTEKGKDVELRCDPISGHTALYWYRQSLGQGLEFLIYFQGNSAPDKSGLPSDRFSAERTGGSVSTLTIQRTQQEDSAVYLCASSSKLAGVTGELFFGEGSRLTVL.

The CDR3 region has the DNA TGTGCCAGCAGCCCAACCACAGCTTTGTCTGGCTACACCTTC. Protein: CASSPTTALSGYTF. The J gene is TRBJ1-2, the V gene TRBV7-2; D unclear. The CDR3 has 14 residues. Trimming stripped 5 bases from V and 7 bases from J, with 17 bases between. Germline loops: CDR1 SGHTA, CDR2 FQGNSA.

The CDR3 region has the DNA TGTGCCAGCAGCATAGCGGGGGGGCGGGAAGAGACCCAGTACTTC. Protein product: CASSIAGGREETQYF. The chain carries TRBV9 and TRBJ2-5, with TRBD2 matching 11 bases. The CDR3 runs 15 residues. V trimming: 4 bases; J trimming: 3 bases; junction bases outside the gene matches: 5. Germline lookup yields CDR1 SGDLS and CDR2 YYNGEE.

This sequence joins TRBV5-6 and TRBJ1-2; D remains unclear. The CDR3 length is 11 residues. Germline-derived CDR1 and CDR2 are SGHDT and YYEEEE. Trimming took 4 bases from V and 6 from J, leaving 7 bases between them. DNA of the CDR3: TGTGCCAGCAGCATTTCCGATGGCTACACCTTC. Its translation: CASSISDGYTF.

This rearrangement joins TRBV6-5 to TRBJ2-1; 9 positions match TRBD2. The V and J ends lost 6 bases and 4 bases, in that order; junction bases with no gene match: 7. CDR1 and CDR2 from the germline V gene are MNHEY and SVGAGI. CDR3 length: 15 amino acids. The CDR3 loop is CASSPSGGPYNEQFF. The CDR3 DNA reads TGTGCCAGCAGCCCAAGCGGGGGGCCGTACAATGAGCAGTTCTTC.

This clone came up once. J is TRBJ1-1 and V is TRBV28; 7 nucleotides agree with TRBD1. V was pared by 5 bases and J by 9 bases, with 6 bases of the junction left unmatched. The CDR3 is made up of 12 amino acids. The V gene's germline CDR1 is MDHEN and CDR2 SYDVKM. This chain's CDR3 is CASSGGTVKAFF. Here the CDR3 DNA reads TGTGCCAGCAGTGGAGGGACAGTCAAAGCTTTCTTT.

V gene TRBV7-9 combines with J gene TRBJ2-7, with 8 bases lining up with TRBD1. CDR1 is SEHNR and CDR2 is FQNEAQ in the germline V gene (reference sequence). CDR3 length: 16 residues. Trimming at V came to 6 bases and at J to 3 bases, leaving 13 bases not matched to a gene. The CDR3 region is CASSFLGTGGGYEQYF. The CDR3 DNA sequence: TGTGCCAGCAGTTTTCTGGGGACAGGTGGGGGCTACGAGCAGTACTTC. The variable domain in full, completed from reference TRBV7-9 and TRBJ2-7, reads DTGVSQNPRHKITKRGQNVTFRCDPISEHNRLYWYRQTLGQGPEFLTYFQNEAQLEKSRLLSDRFSAERPKGSFSTLEIQRTEQGDSAMYLCASSFLGTGGGYEQYFGPGTRLTVT.

The gene calls are TRBV5-1 and TRBJ2-7, with TRBD2 identical over 10 bases. The CDR3 is made up of 18 amino acids. V gave up 0 bases and J gave up 0 bases; unmatched junction bases: 9. Germline V CDR1 and CDR2: SGHRS, YFSETQ. This chain's CDR3 is CASSLAGGLAGVSYEQYF. The CDR3 nucleotides are TGCGCCAGCAGCTTGGCCGGGGGGCTAGCGGGGGTCTCCTACGAGCAGTACTTC.